The 20 T cell receptor beta chains presented below share a single source sample, sequenced in a study of OX40 agonist ivuxolimab in advanced cancers. Generated by immunoSEQ multiplex PCR, the TCRdb table keeps only in-frame clones and is missing some. The table records 80,000 to 95,000 clones, 88% of them present only once. The material sequenced was CD4+ or CD8+ T cells sorted from blood, taken in a trial of the OX40 agonist ivuxolimab. The receptors were sampled from an adult with an advanced solid tumor such as melanoma, head and neck, liver or kidney cancer.

The chain couples TRBV4-2 to TRBJ2-7; D gene uncertain. Trimming stripped 0 bases from V and 6 bases from J, with 12 bases between. CDR1 LGHNA and CDR2 YNFKEQ come from the germline V gene. This CDR3 spans 14 amino acids. The CDR3 sequence: CASSQDRLVSEQYF. CDR3 bases: TGTGCCAGCAGCCAAGATCGGCTAGTAAGCGAGCAGTACTTC.

This chain joins TRBV4-1 and TRBJ2-5; D not certain. The end of the DNA aligns better with TRBJ2-7, so the J call may be wrong. The CDR3 has 15 amino acids. Per germline, CDR1 MGHRA and CDR2 YSYEKL. The CDR3 region is CASSQELGRSYEQYF. The CDR3 DNA is TGCGCCAGCAGCCAAGAGTTGGGCAGGTCTTACGAGCAGTACTTC.

The V and J genes are TRBV10-3 and TRBJ2-7; no firm D call. V gave up 0 bases and J gave up 7 bases, with 13 bases separating them. This CDR3 has 14 residues. CDR1 and CDR2 (germline): ENHRY, SYGVKD. The CDR3 here is CAISESTVFSEQYF. The CDR3 coding sequence is TGTGCCATCAGTGAGTCAACCGTATTCTCAGAGCAGTACTTC.

This clone was found once. V and J are TRBV19 and TRBJ1-2, with 8 bases lining up with TRBD1. Germline V lookup: CDR1 LNHDA, CDR2 SQIVND (reference sequence). The CDR3 is 17 amino acids. V gave up 4 bases and J gave up 0 bases; unmatched junction bases: 10. CDR3 residues: CASSTVDRGSPNYGYTF. CDR3 nucleotides: TGTGCCAGTAGTACCGTCGACAGGGGTTCTCCTAACTATGGCTACACCTTC. The full variable domain, rest sourced from reference TRBV19 and TRBJ1-2, is DGGITQSPKYLFRKEGQNVTLSCEQNLNHDAMYWYRQDPGQGLRLIYYSQIVNDFQKGDIAEGYSVSREKKESFPLTVTSAQKNPTAFYLCASSTVDRGSPNYGYTFGSGTRLTVV.

This chain connects TRBV11-2 to TRBJ2-2, with 7 bases fitting TRBD2. The CDR3 loop spans 15 amino acids. The germline gives CDR1 SGHAT, CDR2 FQNNGV. The V gene end was trimmed by 5 bases and the J gene end by 5 bases; junction bases not matched to a gene: 8. The CDR3, as DNA: TGTGCCAGCAGCATTAAGCGGGACCTAACCGGGGAGCTGTTTTTT. This gives the protein CASSIKRDLTGELFF.

This chain joins TRBV6-1 and TRBJ2-5; TRBD2 matches at 14 bases. V dropped 5 bases and J dropped 5; count of bases not matched to a gene: 4. Germline V gene data show CDR1 as MNHNS and CDR2 as SASEGT. This CDR3 contains 15 residues. This CDR3 is CASSLRLAGGETQYF. As DNA, the CDR3 is TGTGCCAGCAGTCTCCGACTAGCGGGGGGGGAGACCCAGTACTTC.

The chain links TRBV5-1 to TRBJ2-6, with D uncertain. The CDR3 covers 17 residues. The germline V gene encodes CDR1 SGHRS and CDR2 YFSETQ. The V end lost 6 bases, the J end lost 0 bases, and 16 bases lay between the germline ends. CDR3 residues: CASTRVSGSSGANVLTF. CDR3 sequence (DNA): TGCGCCAGCACTCGTGTCAGTGGATCCTCTGGGGCCAACGTCCTGACTTTC.

This rearrangement joins TRBV5-1 to TRBJ2-2; the D gene could be TRBD1 or TRBD2 (6 bases each). Germline values: CDR1 SGHRS, CDR2 YFSETQ. Between the trimmed V and J ends, which lost 2 bases and 4 bases, there was a span of 15 bases. The CDR3 extends over 16 amino acids. The CDR3: CASSFRGQISTGELFF. CDR3 bases: TGCGCCAGCAGCTTCCGGGGGCAGATCAGCACCGGGGAGCTGTTTTTT.

This clone was detected many times. The rearrangement links TRBV27 to TRBJ2-3; the D gene is possibly TRBD2 (6 bases). The CDR3 is 18 residues long. CDR1 is MNHEY, CDR2 SMNVEV, per germline (reference sequence). V shed 4 bases and J shed 1 base, with 21 bases lying between them. This chain's CDR3 is CASSSLSDWDSGTDTQYF. CDR3 in DNA: TGTGCCAGCAGTTCACTGAGCGACTGGGACTCAGGCACAGATACGCAGTATTTT.

This clone has only a few counts. The chain carries TRBV7-8 and TRBJ2-5; D may correspond to TRBD1 or TRBD2 (5 bases each). The V gene's germline CDR1 is SGHVS and CDR2 FQNEAQ. Trimming left V 5 bases short and J 4 bases short, with 17 bases between. CDR3 length equals 15 residues. The CDR3 bases are TGTGCCAGCAGCCCTACTCGGGGACGTGGAGAGACCCAGTACTTC. It translates to CASSPTRGRGETQYF. The entire variable domain, with the rest obtained from reference TRBV7-8 and TRBJ2-5, is as follows: GAGVSQSPRYKVAKRGQDVALRCDPISGHVSLFWYQQALGQGPEFLTYFQNEAQLDKSGLPSDRFFAERPEGSVSTLKIQRTQQEDSAVYLCASSPTRGRGETQYFGPGTRLLVL.

The V gene is TRBV6-5, the J gene TRBJ1-2; 8 bases are shared with TRBD1. The CDR3 has 14 residues. Germline trimming cut 7 bases from V and 5 bases from J; bases unmatched to any gene: 9. Germline V gene lookup returns CDR1 MNHEY and CDR2 SVGAGI. The CDR3 DNA reads TGTGCCAGCAAGGAGACAGGGGCGGGATATGGCTACACCTTC. Translated: CASKETGAGYGYTF.

This chain connects TRBV10-3 to TRBJ2-1; 12 positions match TRBD2. Germline values: CDR1 ENHRY, CDR2 SYGVKD. The length of the CDR3 is 16 residues. V was clipped by 2 bases and J by 4 bases; unmatched bases: 3. The CDR3 coding sequence is TGTGCCATCAGTGAGGTGACTAGCGGGGGATACAATGAGCAGTTCTTC. Encoded protein: CAISEVTSGGYNEQFF.

This clone was recorded a few times. The chain is built from TRBV2 and TRBJ1-1, with D possibly matching TRBD1 (5 bases). The germline V gene encodes CDR1 SNHLY and CDR2 FYNNEI. The ends were cut back, 4 bases at V and 4 bases at J, with 16 bases in the middle. This CDR3 comprises 15 residues. The CDR3 DNA reads TGTGCCAGCAGTGGCATGAGGGGAGGTGGCACTGAAGCTTTCTTT. This encodes CASSGMRGGGTEAFF.

This rearrangement joins TRBV7-2 to TRBJ2-3, with TRBD2 matching over 10 bases. The CDR3 length is 15 residues. The J segment lost 4 bases and the V segment lost 7 bases, leaving 8 bases of the junction unmatched. The germline V gene has CDR1 SGHTA and CDR2 FQGNSA. In DNA form, the CDR3 reads TGTGCCAGCACAATCGTAGCGGGAGGTCCAGATACGCAGTATTTT. Its translation is CASTIVAGGPDTQYF.

This clone was recorded only once. The chain recombines TRBV29-1 with TRBJ2-1; weak D call: TRBD2 (7 bases). V gave up 6 bases and J gave up 7 bases, with 13 bases separating them. The V gene's germline CDR1 is SQVTM and CDR2 ANQGSEA. The CDR3 contains 12 residues. In nucleotides, the CDR3 is TGCAGCGTGGGGGGGGCCGGGAATGAGCAGTTCTTC. Translated: CSVGGAGNEQFF.

This chain links TRBV30 with TRBJ1-1; 9 bases are a match to TRBD1. Germline V lookup: CDR1 GTSNPN, CDR2 SVGIG (reference sequence). CDR3 length: 16 amino acids. The V and J ends lost 5 bases and 10 bases, in that order; junction bases with no gene match: 20. CDR3 nucleotide sequence: TGTGCCTGGGATCCGGGACAGGGTTTTTCTAGTTCGGGAGCTTTCTTT. This sequence encodes CAWDPGQGFSSSGAFF. The full variable domain, completed using reference TRBV30 and TRBJ1-1, is SQTIHQWPATLVQPVGSPLSLECTVEGTSNPNLYWYRQAAGRGLQLLFYSVGIGQISSEVPQNLSASRPQDRQFILSSKKLLLSDSGFYLCAWDPGQGFSSSGAFFGQGTRLTVV.

The chain links TRBV7-2 to TRBJ1-2; the match to TRBD1 covers 11 bases. This CDR3 has 14 amino acids. Germline V gene lookup returns CDR1 SGHTA and CDR2 FQGNSA. Germline trimming cut 5 bases from V and 8 bases from J; bases unmatched to any gene: 7. CDR3 DNA sequence: TGTGCCAGCAGCCCCGGACAGGGGGCGAGGGGCTACACCTTC. The encoded protein is CASSPGQGARGYTF.

This chain joins TRBV30 and TRBJ1-5; a possible D gene is TRBD1 (6 bases). The CDR3 has 13 amino acids. The V end was cut by 3 bases, the J end by 7 bases, with 13 bases between. CDR1 GTSNPN and CDR2 SVGIG come from the germline V gene (reference sequence). As DNA, the CDR3 is TGTGCCTGGAGGGGGACATCGGGGCAGCCCCAGCATTTT. Protein sequence: CAWRGTSGQPQHF.

The V and J genes are TRBV6-6 and TRBJ1-6; the match to TRBD1 covers 7 bases. The germline CDR1 and CDR2 sequences are MNHNY and SVGAGI (reference sequence). CDR3 length: 16 residues. The ends lost 7 bases at V and 9 bases at J; junction bases unmatched: 15. The CDR3 DNA is TGTGCCAGCACCAACGGGGGCGCAGGGGGGAGTTCACCCCTCCACTTT. The encoded protein is CASTNGGAGGSSPLHF.

Concerning this clone: Different DNA sequences within this sample yield the same CDR3. The DNA of the CDR3 is TGTGCCAGCAGTGACTCATCGAGGGGCACTGAAGCTTTCTTT. Residues: CASSDSSRGTEAFF. The chain couples TRBV6-4 to TRBJ1-1; a possible D gene is TRBD1 (5 bases). This CDR3 has 14 amino acids. The germline V gene has CDR1 MRHNA and CDR2 SNTAGT. Trimming stripped 0 bases from V and 4 bases from J, with 9 bases between.